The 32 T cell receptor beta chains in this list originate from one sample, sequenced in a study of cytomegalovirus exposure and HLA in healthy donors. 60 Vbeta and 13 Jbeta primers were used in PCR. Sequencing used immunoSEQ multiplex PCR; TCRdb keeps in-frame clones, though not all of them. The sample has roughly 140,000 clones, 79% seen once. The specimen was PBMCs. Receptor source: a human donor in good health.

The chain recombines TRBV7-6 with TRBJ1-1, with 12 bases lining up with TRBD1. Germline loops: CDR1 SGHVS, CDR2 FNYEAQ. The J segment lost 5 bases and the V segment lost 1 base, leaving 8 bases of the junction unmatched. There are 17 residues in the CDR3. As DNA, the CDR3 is TGTGCCAGCAGCTTAGAGGCTGGGACAGGGGGCTATACTGAAGCTTTCTTT. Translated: CASSLEAGTGGYTEAFF.

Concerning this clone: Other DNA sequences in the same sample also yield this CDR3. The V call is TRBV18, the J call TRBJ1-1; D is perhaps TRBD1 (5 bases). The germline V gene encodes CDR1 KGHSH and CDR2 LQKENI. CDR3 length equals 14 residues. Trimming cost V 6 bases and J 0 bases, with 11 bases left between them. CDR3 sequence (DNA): TGTGCCAGCTCCCTAGGACAAATGAACACTGAAGCTTTCTTT. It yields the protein CASSLGQMNTEAFF.

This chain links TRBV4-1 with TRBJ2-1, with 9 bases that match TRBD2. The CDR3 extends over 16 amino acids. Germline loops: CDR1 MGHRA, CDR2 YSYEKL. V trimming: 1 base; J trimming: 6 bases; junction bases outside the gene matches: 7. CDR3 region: CASSQGIAGEGNEQFF. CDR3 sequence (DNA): TGCGCCAGCAGCCAAGGCATAGCGGGGGAGGGCAATGAGCAGTTCTTC.

CDR3 sequence: CASSLGRDRGLSGYTF. DNA for the CDR3: TGTGCCAGCAGCTTAGGTCGGGACAGGGGGCTGTCGGGCTACACCTTC. The rearrangement joins TRBV7-9 to TRBJ1-2, with 12 positions matching TRBD1. The CDR3 length is 16 residues. Germline V gene lookup returns CDR1 SEHNR and CDR2 FQNEAQ (reference sequence). V trimming: 1 base; J trimming: 8 bases; junction bases outside the gene matches: 8.

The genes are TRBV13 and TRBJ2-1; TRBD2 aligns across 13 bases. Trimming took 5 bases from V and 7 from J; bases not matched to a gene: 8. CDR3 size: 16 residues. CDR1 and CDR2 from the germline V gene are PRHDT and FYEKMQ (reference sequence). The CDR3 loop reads CASSALAGGQGNEQFF. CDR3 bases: TGTGCCAGCAGCGCACTAGCGGGAGGGCAAGGAAATGAGCAGTTCTTC. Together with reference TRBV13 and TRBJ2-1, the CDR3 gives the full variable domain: AAGVIQSPRHLIKEKRETATLKCYPIPRHDTVYWYQQGPGQDPQFLISFYEKMQSDKGSIPDRFSAQQFSDYHSELNMSSLELGDSALYFCASSALAGGQGNEQFFGPGTRLTVL.

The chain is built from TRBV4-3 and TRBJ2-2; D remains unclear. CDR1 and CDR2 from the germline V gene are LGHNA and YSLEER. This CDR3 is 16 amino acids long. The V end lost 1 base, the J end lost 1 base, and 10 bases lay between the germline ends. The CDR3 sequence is CASSQVPLVNTGELFF. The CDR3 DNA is TGCGCCAGCAGCCAAGTTCCCCTAGTGAACACCGGGGAGCTGTTTTTT.

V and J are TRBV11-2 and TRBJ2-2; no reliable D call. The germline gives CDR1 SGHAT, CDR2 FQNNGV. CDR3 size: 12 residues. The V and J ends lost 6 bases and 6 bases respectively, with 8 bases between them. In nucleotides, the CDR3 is TGTGCCAGCAGTCTCGGTTCCGGGGAGCTGTTTTTT. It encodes CASSLGSGELFF.

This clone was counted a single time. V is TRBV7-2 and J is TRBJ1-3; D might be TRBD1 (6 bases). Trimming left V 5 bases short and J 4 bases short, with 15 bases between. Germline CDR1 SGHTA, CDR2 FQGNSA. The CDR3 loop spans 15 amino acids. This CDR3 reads CASSAQQGLGNTIYF. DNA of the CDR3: TGTGCCAGCAGCGCACAACAGGGTCTAGGAAACACCATATATTTT.

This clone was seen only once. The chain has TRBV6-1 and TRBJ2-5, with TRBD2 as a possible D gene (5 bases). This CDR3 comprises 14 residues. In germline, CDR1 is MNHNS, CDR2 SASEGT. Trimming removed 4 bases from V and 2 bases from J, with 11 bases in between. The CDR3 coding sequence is TGTGCCAGCAGTGCGGGGATCACTCAAGAGACCCAGTACTTC. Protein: CASSAGITQETQYF.

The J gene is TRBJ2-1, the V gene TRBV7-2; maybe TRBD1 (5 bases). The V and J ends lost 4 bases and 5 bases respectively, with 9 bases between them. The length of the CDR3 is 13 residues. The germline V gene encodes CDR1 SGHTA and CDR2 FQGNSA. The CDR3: CASSSPTDNEQFF. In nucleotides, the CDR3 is TGTGCCAGCAGCTCCCCGACAGACAATGAGCAGTTCTTC.

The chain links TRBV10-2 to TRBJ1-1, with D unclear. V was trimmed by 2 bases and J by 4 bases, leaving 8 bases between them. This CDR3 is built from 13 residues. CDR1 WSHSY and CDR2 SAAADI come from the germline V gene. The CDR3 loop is CASSEGSGTEAFF. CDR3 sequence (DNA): TGCGCCAGCAGTGAGGGAAGCGGCACTGAAGCTTTCTTT.

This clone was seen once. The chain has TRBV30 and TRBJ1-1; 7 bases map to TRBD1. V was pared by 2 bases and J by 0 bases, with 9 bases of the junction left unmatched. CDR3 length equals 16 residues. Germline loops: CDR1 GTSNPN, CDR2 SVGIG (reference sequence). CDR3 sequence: CAWSRGQVVVNTEAFF. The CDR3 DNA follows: TGTGCCTGGAGTAGGGGGCAGGTTGTAGTGAACACTGAAGCTTTCTTT. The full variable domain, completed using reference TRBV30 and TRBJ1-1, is SQTIHQWPATLVQPVGSPLSLECTVEGTSNPNLYWYRQAAGRGLQLLFYSVGIGQISSEVPQNLSASRPQDRQFILSSKKLLLSDSGFYLCAWSRGQVVVNTEAFFGQGTRLTVV.

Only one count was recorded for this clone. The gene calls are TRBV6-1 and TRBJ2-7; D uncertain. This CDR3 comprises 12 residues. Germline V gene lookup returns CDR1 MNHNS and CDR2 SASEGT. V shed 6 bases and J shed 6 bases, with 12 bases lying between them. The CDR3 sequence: CASSKPSCEQYF. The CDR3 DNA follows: TGTGCCAGCAGCAAGCCTTCTTGCGAGCAGTACTTC.

DNA of the CDR3: TGCGCCAGCCGAACTAGCGGGGGATACGAGCAGTACTTC. Amino acids: CASRTSGGYEQYF. The chain recombines TRBV5-1 with TRBJ2-7, with 11 bases fitting TRBD2. With V trimmed by 7 bases and J by 4 bases, 4 bases remained unmatched. Per germline, CDR1 SGHRS and CDR2 YFSETQ. The CDR3 length is 13 residues.

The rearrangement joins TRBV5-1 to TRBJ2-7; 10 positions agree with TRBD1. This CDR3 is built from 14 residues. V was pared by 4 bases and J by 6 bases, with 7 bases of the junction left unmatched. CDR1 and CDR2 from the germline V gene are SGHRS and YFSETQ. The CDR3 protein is CASSRRQGAGEQYF. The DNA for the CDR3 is TGCGCCAGCAGCAGGCGACAGGGGGCAGGCGAGCAGTACTTC.

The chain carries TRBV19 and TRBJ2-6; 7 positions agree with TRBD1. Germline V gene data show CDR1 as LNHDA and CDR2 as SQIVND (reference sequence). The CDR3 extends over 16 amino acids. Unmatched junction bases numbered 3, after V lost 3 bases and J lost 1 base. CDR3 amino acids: CASSMKGQSGANVLTF. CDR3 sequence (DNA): TGTGCCAGTAGTATGAAGGGACAGTCTGGGGCCAACGTCCTGACTTTC. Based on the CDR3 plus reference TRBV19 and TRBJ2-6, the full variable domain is DGGITQSPKYLFRKEGQNVTLSCEQNLNHDAMYWYRQDPGQGLRLIYYSQIVNDFQKGDIAEGYSVSREKKESFPLTVTSAQKNPTAFYLCASSMKGQSGANVLTFGAGSRLTVL.

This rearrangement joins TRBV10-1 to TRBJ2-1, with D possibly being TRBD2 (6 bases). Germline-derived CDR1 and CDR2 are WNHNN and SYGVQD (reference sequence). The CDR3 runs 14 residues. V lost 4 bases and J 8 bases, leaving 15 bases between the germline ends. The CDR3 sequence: CASSGMAQRDEQFF. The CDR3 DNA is TGCGCCAGCAGTGGGATGGCCCAGCGGGATGAGCAGTTCTTC.

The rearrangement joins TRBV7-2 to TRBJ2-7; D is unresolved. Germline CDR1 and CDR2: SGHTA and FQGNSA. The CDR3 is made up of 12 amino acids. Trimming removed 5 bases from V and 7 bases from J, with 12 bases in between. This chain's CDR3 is CASSPGLKEQYF. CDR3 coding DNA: TGTGCCAGCAGCCCCGGTCTTAAAGAGCAGTACTTC.

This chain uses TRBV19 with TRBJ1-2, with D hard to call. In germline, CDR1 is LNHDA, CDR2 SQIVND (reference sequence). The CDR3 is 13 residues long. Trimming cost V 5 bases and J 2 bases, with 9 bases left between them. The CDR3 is CASSASGNYGYTF. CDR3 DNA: TGTGCCAGTAGTGCATCCGGGAACTATGGCTACACCTTC.

CDR3 amino acids: CASGGRSYGYTF. The CDR3 bases are TGTGCCAGCGGAGGGCGGTCCTATGGCTACACCTTC. This rearrangement joins TRBV6-1 to TRBJ1-2; no reliable D call. Per germline, CDR1 MNHNS and CDR2 SASEGT. The CDR3 sequence is 12 residues long. With 8 bases removed from V and 4 bases from J, the gap between germline ends came to 11 bases.

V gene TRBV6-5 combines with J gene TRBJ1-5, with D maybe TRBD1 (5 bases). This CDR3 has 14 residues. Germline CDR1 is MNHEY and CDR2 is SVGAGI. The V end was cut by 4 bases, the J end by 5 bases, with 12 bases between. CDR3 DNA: TGTGCCAGCAGTTGGGGGACGGGAGATCAGCCCCAGCATTTT. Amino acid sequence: CASSWGTGDQPQHF.

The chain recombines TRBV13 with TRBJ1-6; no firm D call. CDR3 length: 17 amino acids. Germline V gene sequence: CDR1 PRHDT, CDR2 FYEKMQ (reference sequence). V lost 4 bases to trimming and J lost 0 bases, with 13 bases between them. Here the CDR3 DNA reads TGTGCCAGCAGCTCCCGGGAGGGAAGCTCCTATAATTCACCCCTCCACTTT. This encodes CASSSREGSSYNSPLHF.

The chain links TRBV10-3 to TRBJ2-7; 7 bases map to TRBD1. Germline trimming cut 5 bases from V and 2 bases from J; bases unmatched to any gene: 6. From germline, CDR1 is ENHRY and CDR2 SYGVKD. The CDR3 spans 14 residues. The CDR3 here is CAISNGQVTYEQYF. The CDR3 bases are TGTGCCATCAGTAATGGACAGGTTACCTACGAGCAGTACTTC.

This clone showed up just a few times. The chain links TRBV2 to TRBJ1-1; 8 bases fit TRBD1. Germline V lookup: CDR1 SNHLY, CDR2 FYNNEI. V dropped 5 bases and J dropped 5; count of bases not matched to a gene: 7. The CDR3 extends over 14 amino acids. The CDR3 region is CASSYQGAGTEAFF. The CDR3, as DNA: TGTGCCAGCAGTTATCAGGGGGCAGGGACTGAAGCTTTCTTT. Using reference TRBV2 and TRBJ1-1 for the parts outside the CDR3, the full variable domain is EPEVTQTPSHQVTQMGQEVILRCVPISNHLYFYWYRQILGQKVEFLVSFYNNEISEKSEIFDDQFSVERPDGSNFTLKIRSTKLEDSAMYFCASSYQGAGTEAFFGQGTRLTVV.

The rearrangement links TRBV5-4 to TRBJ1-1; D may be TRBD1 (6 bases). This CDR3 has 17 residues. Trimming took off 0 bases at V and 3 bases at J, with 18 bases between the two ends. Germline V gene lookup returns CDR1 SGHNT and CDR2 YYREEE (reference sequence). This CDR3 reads CASSLAGGEPAYTEAFF. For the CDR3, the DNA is TGTGCCAGCAGCTTGGCGGGGGGCGAGCCCGCGTACACTGAAGCTTTCTTT.

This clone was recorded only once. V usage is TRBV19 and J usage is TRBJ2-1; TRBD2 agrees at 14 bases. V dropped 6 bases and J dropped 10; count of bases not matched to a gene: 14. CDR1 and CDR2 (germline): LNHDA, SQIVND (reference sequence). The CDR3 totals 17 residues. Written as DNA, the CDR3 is TGTGCCAGTAGCGAAGTAGGACTAGCGGGAGGCCCCCGGGAGCAGTTCTTC. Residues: CASSEVGLAGGPREQFF. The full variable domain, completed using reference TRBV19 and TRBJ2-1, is DGGITQSPKYLFRKEGQNVTLSCEQNLNHDAMYWYRQDPGQGLRLIYYSQIVNDFQKGDIAEGYSVSREKKESFPLTVTSAQKNPTAFYLCASSEVGLAGGPREQFFGPGTRLTVL.

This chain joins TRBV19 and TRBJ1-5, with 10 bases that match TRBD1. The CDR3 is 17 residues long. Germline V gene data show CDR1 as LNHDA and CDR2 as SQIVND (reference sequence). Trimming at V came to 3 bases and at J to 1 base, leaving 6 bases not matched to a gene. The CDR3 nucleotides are TGTGCCAGTAGTATGGGGACAGGGGAAACCAGCAATCAGCCCCAGCATTTT. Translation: CASSMGTGETSNQPQHF.

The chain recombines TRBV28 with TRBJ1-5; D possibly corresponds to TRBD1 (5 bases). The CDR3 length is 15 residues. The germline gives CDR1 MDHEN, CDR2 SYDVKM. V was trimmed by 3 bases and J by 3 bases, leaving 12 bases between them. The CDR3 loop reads CASSFRRADNQPQHF. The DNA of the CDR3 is TGTGCCAGCAGTTTTCGCAGGGCCGACAATCAGCCCCAGCATTTT.

CDR3 sequence reads: CASSGGQGGLGYTF. Here the CDR3 DNA reads TGTGCCAGCAGCGGAGGACAGGGCGGTCTTGGCTACACCTTC. V gene TRBV5-4 combines with J gene TRBJ1-2, with TRBD1 matching over 8 bases. The CDR3 covers 14 residues. Trimming took 4 bases from V and 7 from J; bases not matched to a gene: 9. The germline gives CDR1 SGHNT, CDR2 YYREEE (reference sequence).

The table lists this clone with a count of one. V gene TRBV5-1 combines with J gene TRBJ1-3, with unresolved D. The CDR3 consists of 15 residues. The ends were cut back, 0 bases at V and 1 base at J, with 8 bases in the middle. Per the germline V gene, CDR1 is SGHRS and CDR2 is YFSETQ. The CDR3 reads CASSLAGSSGNTIYF. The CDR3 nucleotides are TGCGCCAGCAGCTTGGCCGGGAGTTCTGGAAACACCATATATTTT.

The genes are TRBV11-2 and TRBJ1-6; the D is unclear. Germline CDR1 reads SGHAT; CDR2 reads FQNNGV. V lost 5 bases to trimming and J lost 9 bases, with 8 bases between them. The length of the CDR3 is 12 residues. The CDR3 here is CASSLGSSPLHF. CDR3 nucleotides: TGTGCCAGCAGCCTCGGGTCTTCACCCCTCCACTTT. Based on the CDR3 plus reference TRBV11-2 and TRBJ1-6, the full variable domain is EAGVAQSPRYKIIEKRQSVAFWCNPISGHATLYWYQQILGQGPKLLIQFQNNGVVDDSQLPKDRFSAERLKGVDSTLKIQPAKLEDSAVYLCASSLGSSPLHFGNGTRLTVT.

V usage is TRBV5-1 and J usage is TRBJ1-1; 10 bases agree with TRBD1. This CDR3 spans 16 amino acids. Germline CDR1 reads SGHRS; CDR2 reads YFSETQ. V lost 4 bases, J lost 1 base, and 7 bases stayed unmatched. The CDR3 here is CASSPIRQGANTEAFF. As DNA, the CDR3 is TGCGCCAGCAGCCCTATTAGACAGGGGGCGAACACTGAAGCTTTCTTT. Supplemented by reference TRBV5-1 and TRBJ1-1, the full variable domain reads KAGVTQTPRYLIKTRGQQVTLSCSPISGHRSVSWYQQTPGQGLQFLFEYFSETQRNKGNFPGRFSGRQFSNSRSEMNVSTLELGDSALYLCASSPIRQGANTEAFFGQGTRLTVV.